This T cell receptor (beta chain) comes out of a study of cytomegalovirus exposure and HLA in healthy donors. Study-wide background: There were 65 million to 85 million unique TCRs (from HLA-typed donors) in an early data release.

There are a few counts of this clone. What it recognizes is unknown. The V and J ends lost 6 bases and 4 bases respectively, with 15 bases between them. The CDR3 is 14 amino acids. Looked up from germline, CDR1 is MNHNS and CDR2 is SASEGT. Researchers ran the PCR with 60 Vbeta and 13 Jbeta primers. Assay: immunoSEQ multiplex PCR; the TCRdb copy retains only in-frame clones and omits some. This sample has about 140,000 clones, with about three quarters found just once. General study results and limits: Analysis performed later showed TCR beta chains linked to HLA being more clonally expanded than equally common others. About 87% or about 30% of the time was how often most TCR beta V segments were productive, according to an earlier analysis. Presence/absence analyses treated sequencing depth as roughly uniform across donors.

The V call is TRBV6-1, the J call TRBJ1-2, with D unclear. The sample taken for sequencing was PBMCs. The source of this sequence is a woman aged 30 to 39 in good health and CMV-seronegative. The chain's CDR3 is CASSLHSVGYGYTF. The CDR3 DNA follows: TGTGCCAGCAGCTTGCATAGTGTTGGCTATGGCTACACCTTC.